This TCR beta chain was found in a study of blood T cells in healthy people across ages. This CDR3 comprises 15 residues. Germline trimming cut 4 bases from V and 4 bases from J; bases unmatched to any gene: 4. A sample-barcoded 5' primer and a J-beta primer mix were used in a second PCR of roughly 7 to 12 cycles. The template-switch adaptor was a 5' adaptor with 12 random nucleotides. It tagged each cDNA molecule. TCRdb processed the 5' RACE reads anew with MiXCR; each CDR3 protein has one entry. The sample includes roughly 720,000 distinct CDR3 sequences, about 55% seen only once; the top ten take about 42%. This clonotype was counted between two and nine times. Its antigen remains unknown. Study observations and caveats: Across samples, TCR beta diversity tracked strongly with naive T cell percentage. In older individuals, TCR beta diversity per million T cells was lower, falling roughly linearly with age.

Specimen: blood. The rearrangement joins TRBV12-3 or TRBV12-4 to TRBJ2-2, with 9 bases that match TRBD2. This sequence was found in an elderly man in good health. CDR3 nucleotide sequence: TGTGCCAGCAGTTCTACTAGCGGGTTCACCGGGGAGCTGTTTTTT. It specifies CASSSTSGFTGELFF.